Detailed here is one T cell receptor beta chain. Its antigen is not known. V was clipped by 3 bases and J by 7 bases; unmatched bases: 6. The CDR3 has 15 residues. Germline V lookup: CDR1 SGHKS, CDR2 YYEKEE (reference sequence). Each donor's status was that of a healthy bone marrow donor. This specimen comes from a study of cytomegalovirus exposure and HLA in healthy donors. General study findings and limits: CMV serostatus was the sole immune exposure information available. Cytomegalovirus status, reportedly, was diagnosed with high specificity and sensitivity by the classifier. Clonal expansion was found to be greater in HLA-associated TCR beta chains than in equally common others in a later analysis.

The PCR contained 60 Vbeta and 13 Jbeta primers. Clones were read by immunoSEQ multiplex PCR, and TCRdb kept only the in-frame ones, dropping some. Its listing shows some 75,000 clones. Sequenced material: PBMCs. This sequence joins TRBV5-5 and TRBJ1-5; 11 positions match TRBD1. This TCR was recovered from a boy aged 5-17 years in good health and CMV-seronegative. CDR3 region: CASSWTGGAGQPQHF. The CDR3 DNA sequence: TGTGCCAGCAGCTGGACAGGGGGCGCAGGACAGCCCCAGCATTTT.